This TCR beta chain was documented in a study of blood T cells in healthy people across ages. The donors, healthy Caucasians from Russia, were aged roughly 6 to 90. This CDR3 spans 13 amino acids. The V gene's germline CDR1 is MNHNY and CDR2 SVGAGI (reference sequence). A second PCR of about 6 to 11 cycles used a sample-barcoded 5' primer and a J-beta primer mix. TCRdb used MiXCR to reprocess the 5' RACE reads, holding one entry per CDR3 protein. The table shows 1.4 million to 1.5 million distinct CDR3 sequences, with roughly 40% occurring only once. The TCR sequence derives from a woman under 30 in good health. This sequence joins TRBV6-6 and TRBJ2-5, with 7 bases aligning to TRBD1. The J call could be wrong; TRBJ2-7 is a better fit for the DNA end. What was sequenced was blood. CDR3 amino acids: CASSKSTGDEQYF. The DNA for the CDR3 is TGTGCCAGCAGCAAATCCACAGGGGACGAGCAGTACTTC.